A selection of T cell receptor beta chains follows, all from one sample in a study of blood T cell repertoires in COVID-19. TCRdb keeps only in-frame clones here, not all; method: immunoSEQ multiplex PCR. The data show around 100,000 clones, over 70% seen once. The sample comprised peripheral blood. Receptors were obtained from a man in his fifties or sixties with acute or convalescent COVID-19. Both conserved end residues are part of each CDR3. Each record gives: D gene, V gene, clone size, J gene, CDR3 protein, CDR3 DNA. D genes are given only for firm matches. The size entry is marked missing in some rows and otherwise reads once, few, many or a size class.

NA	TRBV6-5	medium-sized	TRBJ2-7	CASKRSETNTYEQYF	TGTGCCAGCAAAAGATCTGAGACTAACACCTACGAGCAGTACTTC
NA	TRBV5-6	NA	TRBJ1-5	CASSFSLQAHQPQHF	TGTGCCAGCAGCTTCTCACTGCAGGCCCATCAGCCCCAGCATTTT
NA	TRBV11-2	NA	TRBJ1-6	CASSLLRAPDNSPLHF	TGTGCCAGCAGCCTCCTGAGGGCCCCTGATAATTCACCCCTCCACTTT
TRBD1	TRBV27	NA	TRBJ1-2	CASRLGQGIGGYTF	TGTGCCAGCAGGTTGGGACAGGGGATTGGGGGCTACACCTTC
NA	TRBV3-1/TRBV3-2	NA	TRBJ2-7	CASSQEPRGAEQYF	TGTGCCAGCAGCCAAGAACCCAGGGGCGCCGAGCAGTACTTC
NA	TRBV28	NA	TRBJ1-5	CASRTWDIAVGNQPQHF	TGTGCCAGCAGGACTTGGGACATAGCCGTGGGCAATCAGCCCCAGCATTTT
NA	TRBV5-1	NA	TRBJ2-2	CASHIAGLSNTGELFF	TGCGCCAGCCATATCGCGGGACTGTCGAACACCGGGGAGCTGTTTTTT
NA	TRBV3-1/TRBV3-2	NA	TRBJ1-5	CASSPSRDQPQHF	TGTGCCAGCAGCCCATCCAGGGATCAGCCCCAGCATTTT
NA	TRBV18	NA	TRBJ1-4	CASSPVPGQFNEKLFF	TGTGCCAGCTCACCTGTTCCAGGACAGTTTAATGAAAAACTGTTTTTT
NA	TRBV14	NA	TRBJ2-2	CASSQFNRPTGELFF	TGTGCCAGCAGCCAATTTAACAGACCCACCGGGGAGCTGTTTTTT
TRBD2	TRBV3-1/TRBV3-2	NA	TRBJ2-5	CASSPRTSGGETQYF	TGTGCCAGCAGCCCTCGGACTAGCGGGGGGGAGACCCAGTACTTC
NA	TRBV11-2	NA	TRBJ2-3	CASSSRPGHRSADTQYF	TGTGCCAGCAGCTCACGACCGGGACACAGGAGCGCAGATACGCAGTATTTT
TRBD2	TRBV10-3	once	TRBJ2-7	CAISEGLAGGYEQYF	TGTGCCATCAGTGAGGGACTAGCGGGGGGTTACGAGCAGTACTTC
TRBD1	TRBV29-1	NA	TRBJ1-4	CSAQTGDHEKLFF	TGCAGCGCCCAGACAGGGGATCACGAAAAACTGTTTTTT
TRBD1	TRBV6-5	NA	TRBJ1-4	CASSNDRDEKLFF	TGTGCCAGCAGTAATGACAGGGACGAAAAACTGTTTTTT
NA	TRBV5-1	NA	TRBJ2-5	CASSLGRGGETQYF	TGCGCCAGCAGCTTGGGCAGGGGCGGCGAGACCCAGTACTTC
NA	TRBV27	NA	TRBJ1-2	CASSLYAGLPNYGYTF	TGTGCCAGCAGTTTATACGCAGGGCTCCCTAACTATGGCTACACCTTC
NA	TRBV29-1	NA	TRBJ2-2	CSVESPQGRAGELFF	TGCAGCGTTGAGTCCCCGCAGGGTCGGGCCGGGGAGCTGTTTTTT
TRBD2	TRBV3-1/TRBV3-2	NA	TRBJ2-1	CASSPSGGNYNEQFF	TGTGCCAGCAGCCCTAGCGGGGGGAACTACAATGAGCAGTTCTTC
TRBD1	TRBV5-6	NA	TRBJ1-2	CASSLEQGNYGYTF	TGTGCCAGCAGCTTGGAACAGGGGAACTATGGCTACACCTTC
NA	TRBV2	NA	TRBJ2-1	CASRWAAEQFF	TGTGCCAGCAGATGGGCCGCGGAGCAGTTCTTC
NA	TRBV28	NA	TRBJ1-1	CASSLSRGTEAFF	TGTGCCAGCAGTTTATCCCGGGGGACTGAAGCTTTCTTT
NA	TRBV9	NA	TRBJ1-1	CASSVGARQNTEAFF	TGTGCCAGCAGCGTAGGGGCACGCCAAAACACTGAAGCTTTCTTT